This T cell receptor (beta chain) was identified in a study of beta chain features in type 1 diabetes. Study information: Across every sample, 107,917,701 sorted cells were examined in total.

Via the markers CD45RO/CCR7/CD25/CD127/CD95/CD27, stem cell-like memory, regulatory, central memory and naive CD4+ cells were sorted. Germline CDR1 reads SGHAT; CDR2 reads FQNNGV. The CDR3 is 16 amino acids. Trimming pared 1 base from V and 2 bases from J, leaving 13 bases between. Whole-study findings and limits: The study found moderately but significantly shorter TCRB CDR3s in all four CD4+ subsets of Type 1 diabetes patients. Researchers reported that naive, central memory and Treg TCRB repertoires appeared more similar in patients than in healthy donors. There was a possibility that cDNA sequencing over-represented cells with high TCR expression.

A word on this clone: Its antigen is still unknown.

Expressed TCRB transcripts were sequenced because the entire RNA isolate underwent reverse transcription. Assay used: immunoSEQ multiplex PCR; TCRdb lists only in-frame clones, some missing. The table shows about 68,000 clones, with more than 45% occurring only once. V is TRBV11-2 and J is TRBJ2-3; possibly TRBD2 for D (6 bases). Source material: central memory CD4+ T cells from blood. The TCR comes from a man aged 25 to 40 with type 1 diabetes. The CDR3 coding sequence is TGTGCCAGCAGCTTAGCGGCGAGACTAGTCACAGATACGCAGTATTTT. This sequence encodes CASSLAARLVTDTQYF.